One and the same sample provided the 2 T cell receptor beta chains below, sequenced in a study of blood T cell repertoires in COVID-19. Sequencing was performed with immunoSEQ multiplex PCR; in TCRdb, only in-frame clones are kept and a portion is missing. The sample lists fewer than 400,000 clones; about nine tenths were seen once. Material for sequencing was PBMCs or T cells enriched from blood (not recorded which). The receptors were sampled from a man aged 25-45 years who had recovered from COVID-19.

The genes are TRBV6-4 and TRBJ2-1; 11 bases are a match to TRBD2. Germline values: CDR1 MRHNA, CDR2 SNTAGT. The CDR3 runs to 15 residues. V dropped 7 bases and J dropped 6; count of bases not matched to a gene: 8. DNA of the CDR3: TGTGCCAGCACTTCCACTAGCGGGGGCCTCAATGAGCAGTTCTTC. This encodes CASTSTSGGLNEQFF.

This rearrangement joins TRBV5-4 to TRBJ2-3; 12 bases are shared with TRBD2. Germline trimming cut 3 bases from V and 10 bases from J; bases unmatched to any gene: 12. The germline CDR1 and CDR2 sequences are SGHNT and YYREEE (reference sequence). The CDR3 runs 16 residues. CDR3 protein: CASSSRLAGAPGPQYF. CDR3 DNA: TGTGCCAGCAGCTCTAGACTAGCGGGGGCCCCGGGGCCGCAGTATTTT. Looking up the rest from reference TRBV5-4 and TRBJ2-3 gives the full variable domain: ETGVTQSPTHLIKTRGQQVTLRCSSQSGHNTVSWYQQALGQGPQFIFQYYREEENGRGNFPPRFSGLQFPNYSSELNVNALELDDSALYLCASSSRLAGAPGPQYFGPGTRLTVL.